A single sample gave rise to the 8 T cell receptor beta chains below, sequenced in a study of OX40 agonist ivuxolimab in advanced cancers. Library preparation used the immunoSEQ multiplex PCR assay. What TCRdb holds here is the immuneACCESS table cut down to in-frame rearrangements. Part of the clones is not present; checked against another copy, under half of the missing clones reflect an unresolved V gene, and the others are unexplained. This sample gives fewer than 20,000 clones in total; less than 80% of them show up just once. The leading ten clones occupy around 28% of the sample. The sequenced sample was CD4+ or CD8+ T cells sorted from blood, obtained in a trial of the OX40 agonist ivuxolimab. These receptors were taken from an adult with an advanced solid tumor such as melanoma, head and neck, liver or kidney cancer.

This clone appeared a single time. The genes are TRBV4-1 and TRBJ2-1; D is unresolved. Trimming shortened V by 1 base and J by 2 bases, and 12 bases separated the two germline ends. Germline CDR1 MGHRA, CDR2 YSYEKL. The CDR3 has 16 residues. For the CDR3, the DNA is TGCGCCAGCAGCCAAGTGGCGCAGGATGCCTACAATGAGCAGTTCTTC. Translated, it gives CASSQVAQDAYNEQFF.

The CDR3 is CASSSSGTNSYEQYF. In DNA, the CDR3 is TGTGCCAGCAGCTCATCCGGGACTAACTCCTACGAGCAGTACTTC. This rearrangement joins TRBV13 to TRBJ2-7; 7 bases match TRBD2. Germline loops: CDR1 PRHDT, CDR2 FYEKMQ (reference sequence). After removal of 4 bases from V and 0 bases from J, the junction contained 6 bases not matched to a gene. The length of the CDR3 is 15 residues.

This chain uses TRBV4-1 with TRBJ1-1; D gene uncertain. The V and J ends lost 0 bases and 5 bases respectively, with 7 bases between them. The V gene's germline CDR1 is MGHRA and CDR2 YSYEKL. This CDR3 region has 13 residues. CDR3 in amino acids: CASSQDSRTEAFF. In DNA, the CDR3 is TGCGCCAGCAGCCAAGATTCCAGAACTGAAGCTTTCTTT.

Comments on this clone: Other DNA variants within this sample encode the same CDR3. CDR3 loop: CASSLSGGSSYEQYF. The CDR3 DNA reads as TGTGCCAGCAGCTTAAGCGGGGGTAGCTCCTACGAGCAGTACTTC. The chain recombines TRBV7-6 with TRBJ2-7; 8 nucleotides line up with TRBD2. The CDR3 is 15 residues long. Per germline, CDR1 SGHVS and CDR2 FNYEAQ. V lost 2 bases to trimming and J lost 0 bases; unmatched junction nucleotides: 3.

Remarks on this clone: The sample holds other DNA sequences that translate to the same CDR3. This chain connects TRBV27 to TRBJ2-3; 8 bases fit TRBD2. Germline-derived CDR1 and CDR2 are MNHEY and SMNVEV (reference sequence). This CDR3 comprises 16 residues. The J segment lost 0 bases and the V segment lost 5 bases, leaving 7 bases of the junction unmatched. The CDR3 loop reads CASSPGGGPSTDTQYF. CDR3 sequence (DNA): TGTGCCAGCAGTCCCGGGGGGGGGCCTAGCACAGATACGCAGTATTTT.

CDR3 amino acids: CASSGTENYEQYF. The CDR3 coding sequence is TGTGCCAGCAGCGGGACGGAAAATTACGAGCAGTACTTC. The V gene is TRBV13, the J gene TRBJ2-7, with D perhaps given as TRBD1 or TRBD2 (5 bases each). The CDR3 consists of 13 residues. Looked up from germline, CDR1 is PRHDT and CDR2 is FYEKMQ (reference sequence). Trimming removed 5 bases at V and 4 bases at J, with 12 bases between. The whole variable domain, remainder taken from reference TRBV13 and TRBJ2-7, is AAGVIQSPRHLIKEKRETATLKCYPIPRHDTVYWYQQGPGQDPQFLISFYEKMQSDKGSIPDRFSAQQFSDYHSELNMSSLELGDSALYFCASSGTENYEQYFGPGTRLTVT.

The chain links TRBV6-6 to TRBJ1-1; D is uncertain. The V and J ends lost 0 bases and 0 bases respectively, with 8 bases between them. CDR1 MNHNY and CDR2 SVGAGI come from the germline V gene (reference sequence). The CDR3 runs to 15 residues. The CDR3 coding sequence is TGTGCCAGCAGTTACTCGGCGCTAATGAACACTGAAGCTTTCTTT. It encodes CASSYSALMNTEAFF.

The genes are TRBV6-1 and TRBJ2-7; 7 bases align to TRBD2. The CDR3 covers 13 residues. CDR1 and CDR2 (germline): MNHNS, SASEGT. V dropped 10 bases and J dropped 5; count of bases not matched to a gene: 11. CDR3 in DNA: TGTGCCACCAGACTAGCAGGGAGGGACGAGCAGTACTTC. Protein: CATRLAGRDEQYF.